One sample yielded the 2 T cell receptor beta chains listed below, sequenced in a study of T cell responses to AZD1222 COVID-19 vaccine (dated by TCRdb to the early 2020s). To prepare the library, the immunoSEQ multiplex PCR assay was applied. TCRdb obtained this table from immuneACCESS and retained in-frame rearrangements with V and J assigned. These tables miss some clones; where compared with another copy, unresolved V genes account for less than half of the shortfall, and the remainder is unexplained. Counted in this sample were some 96,000 clones; 88% of them appeared once. The ten top clones hold more than 1.5% of the sample. Per the publication, the time point label means: baseline before first vaccination. Sequenced material: peripheral blood, taken on day 0 of AZD1222 vaccination. The receptors stem from an adult in good health.

This clone was seen once. V usage is TRBV9 and J usage is TRBJ1-1; D is perhaps TRBD1 (5 bases). Looked up from germline, CDR1 is SGDLS and CDR2 is YYNGEE. CDR3 size: 14 residues. The V end was cut by 4 bases, the J end by 5 bases, with 15 bases between. The CDR3 here is CASSPGGVGTEAFF. CDR3 nucleotides: TGTGCCAGCAGCCCGGGAGGGGTCGGGACTGAAGCTTTCTTT.

The chain combines TRBV27 with TRBJ2-7; D might be TRBD2 (5 bases). Germline V lookup: CDR1 MNHEY, CDR2 SMNVEV (reference sequence). The V gene lost 6 bases and the J gene lost 1 base, with 10 bases spanning the gap. CDR3 length: 13 amino acids. In nucleotides, the CDR3 is TGTGCCAGCAGCCCGACGGGGTCCTACGAGCAGTACTTC. This sequence encodes CASSPTGSYEQYF.